This T cell receptor beta chain was identified in a study of shared clonotypes between healthy human individuals. Deep was the level used in running the assay. Data came from immunoSEQ multiplex PCR; TCRdb stores just in-frame clones and leaves some out. The data contain around 1,000,000 clones, around 77% of them singletons. All donors were healthy HIV-negative adults lacking recent acute infections or vaccinations. General study results and limits: The generation probabilities recorded for non-shared clonotypes fell below those of clonotypes shared by all four donors. When naive CD4 clonotypes were compared across a few donors, about 4.8% were shared.

Notes on this clone: What it binds is unknown.

Per germline, CDR1 SGHNT and CDR2 YYREEE (reference sequence). Trimming stripped 1 base from V and 2 bases from J, with 9 bases between. This CDR3 has 14 amino acids. The J gene is TRBJ2-5, the V gene TRBV5-4; a possible D gene is TRBD2 (5 bases). The sequence was collected from a man younger than 35 in good health. Some clones in this sample may be carry-over from other donors' samples. Sequences were obtained from memory CD4+ T cells from PBMCs. Stated subset: CD45RA-negative fraction. This CDR3 is CASSLRPGQETQYF. In DNA, the CDR3 is TGTGCCAGCAGCTTGAGGCCGGGGCAAGAGACCCAGTACTTC.